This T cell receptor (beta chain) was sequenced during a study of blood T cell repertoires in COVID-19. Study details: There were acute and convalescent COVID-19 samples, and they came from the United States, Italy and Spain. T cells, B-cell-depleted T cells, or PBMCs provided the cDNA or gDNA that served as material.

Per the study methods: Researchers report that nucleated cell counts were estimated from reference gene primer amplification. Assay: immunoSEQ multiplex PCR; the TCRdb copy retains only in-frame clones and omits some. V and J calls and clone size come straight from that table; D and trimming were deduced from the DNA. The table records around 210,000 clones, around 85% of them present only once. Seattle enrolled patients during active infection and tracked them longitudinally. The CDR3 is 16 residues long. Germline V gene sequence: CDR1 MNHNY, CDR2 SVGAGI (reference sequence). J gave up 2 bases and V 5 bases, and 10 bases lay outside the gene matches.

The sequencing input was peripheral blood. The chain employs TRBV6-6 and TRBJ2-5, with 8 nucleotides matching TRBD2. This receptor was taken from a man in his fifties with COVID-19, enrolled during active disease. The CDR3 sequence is CASSTNPRGGQETQYF. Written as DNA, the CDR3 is TGTGCCAGCAGTACAAATCCCCGCGGGGGGCAAGAGACCCAGTACTTC.